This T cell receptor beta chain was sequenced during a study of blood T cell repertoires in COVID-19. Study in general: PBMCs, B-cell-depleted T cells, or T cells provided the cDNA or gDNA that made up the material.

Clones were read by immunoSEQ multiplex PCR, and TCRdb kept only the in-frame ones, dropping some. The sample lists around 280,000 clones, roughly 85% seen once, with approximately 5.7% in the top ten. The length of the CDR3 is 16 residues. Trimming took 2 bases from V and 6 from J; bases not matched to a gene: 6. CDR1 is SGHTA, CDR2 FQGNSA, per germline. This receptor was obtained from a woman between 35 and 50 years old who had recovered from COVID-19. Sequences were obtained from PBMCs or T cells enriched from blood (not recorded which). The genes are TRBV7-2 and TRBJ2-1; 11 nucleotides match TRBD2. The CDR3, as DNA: TGTGCCAGCAGCTTAAGGCCAACTAGCGGGAGCAATGAGCAGTTCTTC. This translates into CASSLRPTSGSNEQFF.